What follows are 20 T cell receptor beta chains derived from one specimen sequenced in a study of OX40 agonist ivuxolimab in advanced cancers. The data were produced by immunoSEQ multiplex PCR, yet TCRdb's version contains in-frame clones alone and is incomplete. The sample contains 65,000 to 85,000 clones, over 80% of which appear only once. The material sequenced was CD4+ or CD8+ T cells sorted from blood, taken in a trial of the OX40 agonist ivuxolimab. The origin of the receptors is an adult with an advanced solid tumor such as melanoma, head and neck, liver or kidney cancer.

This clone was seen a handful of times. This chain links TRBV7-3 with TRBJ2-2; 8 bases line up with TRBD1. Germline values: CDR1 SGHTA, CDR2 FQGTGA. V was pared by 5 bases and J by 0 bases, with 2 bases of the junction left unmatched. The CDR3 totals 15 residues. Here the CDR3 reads CASSGQGTNTGELFF. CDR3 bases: TGTGCCAGCAGCGGACAGGGAACGAACACCGGGGAGCTGTTTTTT.

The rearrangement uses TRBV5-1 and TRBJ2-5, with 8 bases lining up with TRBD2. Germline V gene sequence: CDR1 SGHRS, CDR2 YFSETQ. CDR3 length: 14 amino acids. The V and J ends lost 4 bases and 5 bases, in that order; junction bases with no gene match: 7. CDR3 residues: CASSSGTRRETQYF. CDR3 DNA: TGCGCCAGCAGCAGTGGGACTAGGAGGGAGACCCAGTACTTC.

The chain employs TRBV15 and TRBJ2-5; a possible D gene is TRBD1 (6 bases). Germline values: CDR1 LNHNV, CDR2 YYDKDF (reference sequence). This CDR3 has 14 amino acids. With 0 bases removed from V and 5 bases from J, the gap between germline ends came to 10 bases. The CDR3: CATSRDFGGETQYF. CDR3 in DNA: TGTGCCACCAGCAGAGATTTTGGGGGCGAGACCCAGTACTTC.

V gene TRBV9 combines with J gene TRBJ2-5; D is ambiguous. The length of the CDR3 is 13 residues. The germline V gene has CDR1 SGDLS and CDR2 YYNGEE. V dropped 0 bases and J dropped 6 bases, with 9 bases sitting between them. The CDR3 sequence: CASSVGPSQTQYF. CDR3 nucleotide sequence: TGTGCCAGCAGCGTAGGACCCTCTCAGACCCAGTACTTC.

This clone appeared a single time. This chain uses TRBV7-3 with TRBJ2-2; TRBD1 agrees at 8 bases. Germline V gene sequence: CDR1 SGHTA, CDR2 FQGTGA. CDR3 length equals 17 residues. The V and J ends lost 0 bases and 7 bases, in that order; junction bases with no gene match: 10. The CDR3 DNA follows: TGTGCCAGCAGCTTAACGTCGGACAGGGCTAAGGGCGGGGAGCTGTTTTTT. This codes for CASSLTSDRAKGGELFF.

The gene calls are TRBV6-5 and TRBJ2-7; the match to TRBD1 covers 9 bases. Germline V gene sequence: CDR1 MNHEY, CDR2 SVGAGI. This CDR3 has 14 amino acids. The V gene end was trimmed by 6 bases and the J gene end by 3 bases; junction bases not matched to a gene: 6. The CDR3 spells CASRKGQGYYEQYF. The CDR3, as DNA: TGTGCCAGCAGAAAGGGACAGGGATACTACGAGCAGTACTTC.

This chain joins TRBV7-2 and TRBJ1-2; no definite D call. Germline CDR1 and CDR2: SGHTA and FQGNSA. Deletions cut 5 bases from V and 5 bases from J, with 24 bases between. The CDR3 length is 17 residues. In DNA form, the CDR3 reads TGTGCCAGCAGCCCCCAGCGGGCGGGCGCGAGCCCTTATGGCTACACCTTC. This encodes CASSPQRAGASPYGYTF.

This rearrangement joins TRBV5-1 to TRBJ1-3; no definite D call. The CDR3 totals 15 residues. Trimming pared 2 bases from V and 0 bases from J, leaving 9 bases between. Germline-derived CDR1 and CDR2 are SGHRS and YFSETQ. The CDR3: CASSLDGSSGNTIYF. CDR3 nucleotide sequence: TGCGCCAGCAGCTTAGACGGAAGCTCTGGAAACACCATATATTTT.

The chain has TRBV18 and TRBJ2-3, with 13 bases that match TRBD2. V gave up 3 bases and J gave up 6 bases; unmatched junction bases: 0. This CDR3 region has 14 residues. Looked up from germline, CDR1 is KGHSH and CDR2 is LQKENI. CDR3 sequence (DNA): TGTGCCAGCTCACCGACTAGCGGGGGGGATACGCAGTATTTT. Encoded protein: CASSPTSGGDTQYF.

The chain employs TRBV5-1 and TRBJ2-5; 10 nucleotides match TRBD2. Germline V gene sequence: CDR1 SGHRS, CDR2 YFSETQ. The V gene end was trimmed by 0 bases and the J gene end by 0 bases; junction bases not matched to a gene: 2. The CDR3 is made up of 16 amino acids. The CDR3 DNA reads TGCGCCAGCAGCTTGGGAGCGGGGGGGTACCAAGAGACCCAGTACTTC. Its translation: CASSLGAGGYQETQYF.

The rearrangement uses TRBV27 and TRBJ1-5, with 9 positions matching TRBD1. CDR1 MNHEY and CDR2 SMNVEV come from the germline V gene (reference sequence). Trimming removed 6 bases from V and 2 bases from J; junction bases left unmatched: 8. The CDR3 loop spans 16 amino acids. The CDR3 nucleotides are TGTGCCAGCAGCCTACAGGGGGCATATGGCAATCAGCCCCAGCATTTT. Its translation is CASSLQGAYGNQPQHF.

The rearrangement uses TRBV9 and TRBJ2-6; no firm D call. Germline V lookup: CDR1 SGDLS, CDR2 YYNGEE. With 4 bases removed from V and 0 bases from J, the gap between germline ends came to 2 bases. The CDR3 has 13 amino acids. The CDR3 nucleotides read TGTGCCAGCAGCATCTCTGGGGCCAACGTCCTGACTTTC. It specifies CASSISGANVLTF.

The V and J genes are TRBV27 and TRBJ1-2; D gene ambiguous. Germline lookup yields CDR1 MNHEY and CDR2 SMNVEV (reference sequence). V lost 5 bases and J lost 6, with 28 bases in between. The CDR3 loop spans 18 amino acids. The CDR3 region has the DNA TGTGCCAGCAGTCCCTTAAAGTACCATCAAACGGTGGCAAATGGCTACACCTTC. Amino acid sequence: CASSPLKYHQTVANGYTF.

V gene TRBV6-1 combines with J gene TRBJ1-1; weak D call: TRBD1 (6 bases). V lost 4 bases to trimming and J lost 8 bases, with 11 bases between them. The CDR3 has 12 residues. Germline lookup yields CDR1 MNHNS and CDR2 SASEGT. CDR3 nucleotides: TGTGCCAGCAGTGGCTACAGGGTAGAAGCTTTCTTT. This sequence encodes CASSGYRVEAFF.

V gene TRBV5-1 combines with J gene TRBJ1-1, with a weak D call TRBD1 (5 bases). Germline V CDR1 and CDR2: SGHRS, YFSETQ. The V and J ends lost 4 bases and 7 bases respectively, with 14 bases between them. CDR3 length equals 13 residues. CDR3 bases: TGCGCCAGCAGCCCCGGCCCGGGGGGTGAAGCTTTCTTT. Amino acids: CASSPGPGGEAFF.

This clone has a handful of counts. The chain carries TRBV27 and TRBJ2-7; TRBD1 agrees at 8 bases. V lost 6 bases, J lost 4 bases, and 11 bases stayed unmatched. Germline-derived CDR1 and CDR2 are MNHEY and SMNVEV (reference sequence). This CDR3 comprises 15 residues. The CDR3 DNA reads TGTGCCAGCAGCCCAAGGAGGCAGGGGGCTTACGAGCAGTACTTC. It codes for CASSPRRQGAYEQYF.

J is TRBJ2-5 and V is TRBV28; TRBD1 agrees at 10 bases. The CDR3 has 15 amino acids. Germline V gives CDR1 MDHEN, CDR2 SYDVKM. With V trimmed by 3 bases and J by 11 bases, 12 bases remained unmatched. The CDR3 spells CASSLIPGQGSSQYF. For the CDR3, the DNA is TGTGCCAGCAGTTTGATTCCGGGACAGGGGTCGTCGCAGTACTTC.

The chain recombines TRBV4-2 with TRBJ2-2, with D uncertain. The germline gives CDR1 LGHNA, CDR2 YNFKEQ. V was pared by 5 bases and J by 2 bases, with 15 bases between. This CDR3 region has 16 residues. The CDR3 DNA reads TGTGCCAGCAGCGACCAAGTGGCGGCCAACACCGGGGAGCTGTTTTTT. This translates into CASSDQVAANTGELFF.

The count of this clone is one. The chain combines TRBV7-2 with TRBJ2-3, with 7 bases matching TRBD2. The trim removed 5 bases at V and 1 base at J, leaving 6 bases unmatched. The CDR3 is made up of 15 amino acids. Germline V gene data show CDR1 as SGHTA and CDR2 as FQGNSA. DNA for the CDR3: TGTGCCAGCAGCCCAAATGCGGGGGGCACAGATACGCAGTATTTT. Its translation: CASSPNAGGTDTQYF.

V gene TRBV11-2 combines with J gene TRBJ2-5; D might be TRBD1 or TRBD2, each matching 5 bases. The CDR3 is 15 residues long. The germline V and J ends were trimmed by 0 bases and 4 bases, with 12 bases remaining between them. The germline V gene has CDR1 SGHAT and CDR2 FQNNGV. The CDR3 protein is CASSLDGGSGETQYF. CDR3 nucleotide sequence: TGTGCCAGCAGCTTAGATGGGGGATCAGGAGAGACCCAGTACTTC. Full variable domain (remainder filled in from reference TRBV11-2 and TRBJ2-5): EAGVAQSPRYKIIEKRQSVAFWCNPISGHATLYWYQQILGQGPKLLIQFQNNGVVDDSQLPKDRFSAERLKGVDSTLKIQPAKLEDSAVYLCASSLDGGSGETQYFGPGTRLLVL.